This T cell receptor (beta chain) was captured by sequencing in a study of blood T cell repertoires in COVID-19. Repertoires were generated with immunoSEQ multiplex PCR, while TCRdb's copy carries only in-frame clones and drops some. Of 140,000 or so clones listed, more than 80% are singletons. The sequence derives from a human donor in a cohort sampled during active COVID-19. The sample taken for sequencing was peripheral blood.

The CDR3 DNA follows: TGTGCCACCAGCCGAAGGGGCGCGGACTATGGCTACACCTTC. It is translated as CATSRRGADYGYTF. The rearrangement uses TRBV24-1 and TRBJ1-2, with D possibly matching TRBD1 (5 bases). Trimming left V 7 bases short and J 3 bases short, with 14 bases between. The length of the CDR3 is 14 residues. In germline, CDR1 is KGHDR, CDR2 SFDVKD.